This T cell receptor (beta chain) was sequenced in a study of blood T cell repertoires in COVID-19. The overall study: Whether acute or convalescent, the COVID-19 samples came from the United States, Italy and Spain.

The junction had 9 bases not matched to a gene; V was cut back by 0 bases and J by 2 bases. CDR1 and CDR2 from the germline V gene are SGHAT and FQNNGV. The CDR3 has 19 amino acids. Some clones are missing from TCRdb's copy, which holds only in-frame ones; the method was immunoSEQ multiplex PCR. The table has some 170,000 clones, 70% to 90% seen once. V and J are TRBV11-2 and TRBJ2-3; TRBD2 matches at 12 bases. The specimen was peripheral blood. This clonotype was obtained from a man aged 35-49 years with acute or convalescent COVID-19. The CDR3 region is CASSLELAGGHGNTDTQYF. The DNA of the CDR3 is TGTGCCAGCAGCTTAGAACTAGCGGGGGGCCATGGAAACACAGATACGCAGTATTTT.